One and the same sample provided the 28 T cell receptor beta chains below, sequenced in a study of blood T cell repertoires in COVID-19. Using immunoSEQ multiplex PCR, the repertoire was profiled, and TCRdb retains in-frame clones only, with some absent. The top ten clones hold roughly 12% of a sample with over 75,000 clones, around 85% of them seen once. The specimen sequenced was peripheral blood. The origin of the receptors is a man between 70 and 80 years old with acute or convalescent COVID-19.

The V gene is TRBV7-9, the J gene TRBJ2-5, with 7 bases matching TRBD1. CDR1 SEHNR and CDR2 FQNEAQ come from the germline V gene (reference sequence). CDR3 length: 16 amino acids. The junction had 7 bases not matched to a gene; V was cut back by 2 bases and J by 1 base. The CDR3, as DNA: TGTGCCAGCAGCTTAAGAGGGGGCCTCCTCCAAGAGACCCAGTACTTC. This codes for CASSLRGGLLQETQYF.

The chain recombines TRBV11-2 with TRBJ1-2; TRBD1 aligns across 7 bases. Germline trimming cut 5 bases from V and 4 bases from J; bases unmatched to any gene: 4. Germline CDR1 and CDR2: SGHAT and FQNNGV. The CDR3 is 13 amino acids. The CDR3 DNA reads as TGTGCCAGCAGCCGACAGGGATTCTATGGCTACACCTTC. Translation: CASSRQGFYGYTF.

The chain carries TRBV28 and TRBJ2-6, with 9 bases matching TRBD1. Germline CDR1 is MDHEN and CDR2 is SYDVKM. The CDR3 extends over 15 amino acids. Trimming removed 8 bases from V and 4 bases from J; junction bases left unmatched: 6. The chain's CDR3 is CASETGGAGANVLTF. As DNA, the CDR3 is TGTGCCAGCGAAACAGGGGGCGCCGGGGCCAACGTCCTGACTTTC.

This chain joins TRBV28 and TRBJ2-1; TRBD1 is a possible D gene (6 bases). This CDR3 spans 16 amino acids. Germline assignment: CDR1 MDHEN and CDR2 SYDVKM. The germline V and J ends were trimmed by 1 base and 4 bases, with 14 bases remaining between them. For the CDR3, the DNA is TGTGCCAGCAGTTTATTGGGGGCAGCCGGTTACAATGAGCAGTTCTTC. Its translation is CASSLLGAAGYNEQFF.

The chain joins TRBV7-3 to TRBJ2-1; TRBD2 matches at 7 bases. Germline CDR1 and CDR2: SGHTA and FQGTGA. The V segment lost 4 bases and the J segment 9 bases; nucleotides outside the gene matches: 9. The CDR3 loop spans 14 amino acids. The DNA for the CDR3 is TGTGCCAGCAGCTCAAGCCTATCGGGGGGTGAGCAGTTCTTC. Its translation: CASSSSLSGGEQFF.

This clone was found once. This chain connects TRBV5-4 to TRBJ2-2; 8 bases align to TRBD1. Germline CDR1 SGHNT, CDR2 YYREEE (reference sequence). This CDR3 comprises 17 residues. Losses at the gene ends were 0 bases for V and 1 base for J; bases not matched to a gene: 5. CDR3 protein: CASSLGGGQGNTGELFF. The CDR3 region has the DNA TGTGCCAGCAGCTTGGGAGGAGGACAGGGGAACACCGGGGAGCTGTTTTTT.

The chain links TRBV5-8 to TRBJ1-5; 7 bases fit TRBD1. The CDR3 extends over 15 amino acids. V gave up 6 bases and J gave up 3 bases; unmatched junction bases: 9. Per the germline V gene, CDR1 is SGHTS and CDR2 is YDEGEE. The CDR3 is CASTLFTGANQPQHF. CDR3 sequence (DNA): TGTGCCAGCACCCTCTTTACAGGGGCCAATCAGCCCCAGCATTTT. The full variable domain, rest sourced from reference TRBV5-8 and TRBJ1-5, is EAGVTQSPTHLIKTRGQQATLRCSPISGHTSVYWYQQALGLGLQFLLWYDEGEERNRGNFPPRFSGRQFPNYSSELNVNALELEDSALYLCASTLFTGANQPQHFGDGTRLSIL.

The chain is built from TRBV6-2 or TRBV6-3 and TRBJ2-7; a weak D match, TRBD1 (6 bases). V lost 6 bases to trimming and J lost 6 bases, with 18 bases between them. The CDR3 runs to 14 residues. Germline V lookup: CDR1 MNHEY, CDR2 SVGEGT. As DNA, the CDR3 is TGTGCCAGCAGCCTTCACCGGGACACACCCGAGCAGTACTTC. Protein: CASSLHRDTPEQYF.

The DNA for the CDR3 is TGTGCCAGCAGTGAAGCGTATAGCAATCAGCCCCAGCATTTT. As protein: CASSEAYSNQPQHF. This chain connects TRBV6-1 to TRBJ1-5; D is unresolved. Germline lookup yields CDR1 MNHNS and CDR2 SASEGT. V was clipped by 0 bases and J by 0 bases, with 3 bases between them. The CDR3 has 14 residues.

This rearrangement joins TRBV10-3 to TRBJ2-1; D may be TRBD2 (6 bases). There are 14 residues in the CDR3. Trimming stripped 8 bases from V and 4 bases from J, with 15 bases between. Germline V lookup: CDR1 ENHRY, CDR2 SYGVKD. CDR3 protein: CAISDRGGYNEQFF. The DNA of the CDR3 is TGTGCCATCTCGGACCGGGGAGGTTACAATGAGCAGTTCTTC.

The rearrangement links TRBV5-1 to TRBJ1-6; tentatively, D is TRBD1 (6 bases). V shed 4 bases and J shed 8 bases, with 22 bases lying between them. This CDR3 region has 17 residues. Germline assignment: CDR1 SGHRS and CDR2 YFSETQ. The CDR3 DNA is TGCGCCAGCAGCCTTGCTCTCAGGACAGCTCATGATTCACCCCTCCACTTT. As protein: CASSLALRTAHDSPLHF.

The rearrangement uses TRBV2 and TRBJ2-3; TRBD2 matches 11 bases. CDR1 SNHLY and CDR2 FYNNEI come from the germline V gene. V was pared by 4 bases and J by 5 bases, with 5 bases of the junction left unmatched. The CDR3 is 15 residues long. The CDR3 nucleotides are TGTGCCAGCAGTGGTAGCGGGGGGGCCTTAGATACGCAGTATTTT. This gives the protein CASSGSGGALDTQYF.

A few counts support this clone. The V gene is TRBV28, the J gene TRBJ1-2; D is possibly TRBD1 (5 bases). Trimming shortened V by 7 bases and J by 4 bases, and 19 bases separated the two germline ends. CDR1 MDHEN and CDR2 SYDVKM come from the germline V gene. The CDR3 has 15 amino acids. The CDR3 protein is CASTPGHTPPYGYTF. Here the CDR3 DNA reads TGTGCCAGCACCCCCGGACACACGCCTCCCTATGGCTACACCTTC.

The CDR3 nucleotides are TGTGCCAGCAGCTTGGGCGCCGGGGGTGATACAGATACGCAGTATTTT. Its protein is CASSLGAGGDTDTQYF. The chain recombines TRBV5-4 with TRBJ2-3, with D possibly matching TRBD2 (6 bases). Trimming shortened V by 0 bases and J by 3 bases, and 14 bases separated the two germline ends. This CDR3 is built from 16 residues. Germline V gene data show CDR1 as SGHNT and CDR2 as YYREEE (reference sequence).

This chain links TRBV7-9 with TRBJ2-3; the D gene is possibly TRBD2 (5 bases). Germline loops: CDR1 SEHNR, CDR2 FQNEAQ (reference sequence). Trimming took 6 bases from V and 0 from J, leaving 10 bases between them. This CDR3 region has 14 residues. The CDR3 bases are TGTGCCAGCAGGGACTTTTCTAGCACAGATACGCAGTATTTT. This encodes CASRDFSSTDTQYF.

The chain combines TRBV4-1 with TRBJ1-5; D remains unclear. V lost 2 bases to trimming and J lost 6 bases, with 26 bases between them. This CDR3 comprises 19 residues. Germline V lookup: CDR1 MGHRA, CDR2 YSYEKL. The CDR3 bases are TGCGCCAGCAGCCAATTATTTAGGCGCGCAGCAGAGGAAGGTCAGCCCCAGCATTTT. Protein product: CASSQLFRRAAEEGQPQHF.

CDR3 nucleotides: TGTGCCAGCAGAGCACTTAGCGGGAGCAACACCGGGGAGCTGTTTTTT. It yields the protein CASRALSGSNTGELFF. The chain links TRBV7-9 to TRBJ2-2; 9 nucleotides agree with TRBD2. The CDR3 covers 16 residues. Germline V gene data show CDR1 as SEHNR and CDR2 as FQNEAQ (reference sequence). V lost 6 bases and J lost 2; bases outside the gene matches: 7.

A word on this clone: The sample has other DNA sequences that encode this CDR3 too. The genes are TRBV5-1 and TRBJ2-2; tentatively, D is TRBD2 (6 bases). The CDR3 totals 14 residues. Per the germline V gene, CDR1 is SGHRS and CDR2 is YFSETQ. Deletions cut 2 bases from V and 1 base from J, with 6 bases between. CDR3 sequence: CASSLAGNTGELFF. In DNA form, the CDR3 reads TGCGCCAGCAGCTTAGCGGGGAACACCGGGGAGCTGTTTTTT.

The genes are TRBV28 and TRBJ1-5; TRBD1 might be the D (6 bases). V dropped 7 bases and J dropped 3 bases, with 25 bases sitting between them. The germline V gene encodes CDR1 MDHEN and CDR2 SYDVKM. This CDR3 is 18 amino acids long. CDR3 protein: CASIPLRGAEWDNQPQHF. The CDR3, as DNA: TGTGCCAGCATCCCTTTGCGGGGGGCCGAGTGGGACAATCAGCCCCAGCATTTT.

The chain recombines TRBV9 with TRBJ1-2; the match to TRBD1 covers 7 bases. Trimming cost V 5 bases and J 7 bases; bases outside gene matches: 5. Germline V gene lookup returns CDR1 SGDLS and CDR2 YYNGEE. The CDR3 has 12 amino acids. The CDR3 is CASSRQGSGYTF. For the CDR3, the DNA is TGTGCCAGCAGTCGACAGGGCTCTGGCTACACCTTC. Drawing the rest from reference TRBV9 and TRBJ1-2, the complete variable domain is DSGVTQTPKHLITATGQRVTLRCSPRSGDLSVYWYQQSLDQGLQFLIQYYNGEERAKGNILERFSAQQFPDLHSELNLSSLELGDSALYFCASSRQGSGYTFGSGTRLTVV.

The chain combines TRBV4-2 with TRBJ2-7, with D tentatively TRBD1 (5 bases). The length of the CDR3 is 12 residues. V was cut by 3 bases and J by 4 bases, with 7 bases left in between. Germline CDR1 is LGHNA and CDR2 is YNFKEQ. CDR3 nucleotides: TGTGCCAGCAGCCAGCAGGGTTACGAGCAGTACTTC. Its protein is CASSQQGYEQYF.

This clone was seen a handful of times. This chain links TRBV5-1 with TRBJ2-1; D is perhaps TRBD1 (6 bases). This CDR3 comprises 13 residues. The germline gives CDR1 SGHRS, CDR2 YFSETQ. V gave up 4 bases and J gave up 3 bases, with 8 bases separating them. CDR3 sequence reads: CASSRDNYNEQFF. Here the CDR3 DNA reads TGCGCCAGCAGCCGGGACAACTACAATGAGCAGTTCTTC. The entire variable domain, with the rest obtained from reference TRBV5-1 and TRBJ2-1, is as follows: KAGVTQTPRYLIKTRGQQVTLSCSPISGHRSVSWYQQTPGQGLQFLFEYFSETQRNKGNFPGRFSGRQFSNSRSEMNVSTLELGDSALYLCASSRDNYNEQFFGPGTRLTVL.

The chain carries TRBV18 and TRBJ1-5; the match to TRBD1 covers 8 bases. Germline-derived CDR1 and CDR2 are KGHSH and LQKENI. Germline trimming cut 4 bases from V and 5 bases from J; bases unmatched to any gene: 4. CDR3 size: 14 residues. The CDR3 loop reads CASSLGQGDQPQHF. The CDR3, as DNA: TGTGCCAGCTCACTTGGACAGGGTGATCAGCCCCAGCATTTT. Supplemented by reference TRBV18 and TRBJ1-5, the full variable domain reads NAGVMQNPRHLVRRRGQEARLRCSPMKGHSHVYWYRQLPEEGLKFMVYLQKENIIDESGMPKERFSAEFPKEGPSILRIQQVVRGDSAAYFCASSLGQGDQPQHFGDGTRLSIL.

The chain couples TRBV28 to TRBJ2-1; D not certain. This CDR3 comprises 14 residues. Germline CDR1 reads MDHEN; CDR2 reads SYDVKM. V lost 2 bases, J lost 3 bases, and 8 bases lay in between. The CDR3 DNA reads TGTGCCAGCAGTTTACACAGTCTCTACAATGAGCAGTTCTTC. This encodes CASSLHSLYNEQFF.

The chain joins TRBV19 to TRBJ1-2; a weak D match, TRBD1 (5 bases). CDR1 is LNHDA and CDR2 is SQIVND in the germline V gene (reference sequence). There are 15 residues in the CDR3. The germline V and J ends were trimmed by 5 bases and 4 bases, with 17 bases remaining between them. The CDR3 DNA is TGTGCCAGTAGTCTTGGAGAAGGGGCAGGCTATGGCTACACCTTC. Translated: CASSLGEGAGYGYTF.

The gene calls are TRBV28 and TRBJ2-4; a weak D match, TRBD2 (5 bases). The V end was cut by 3 bases, the J end by 9 bases, with 15 bases between. The germline V gene has CDR1 MDHEN and CDR2 SYDVKM. The CDR3 contains 14 residues. The CDR3 protein is CASSFPGGGRIQYF. CDR3 nucleotide sequence: TGTGCCAGCAGTTTCCCCGGCGGAGGCCGCATTCAGTACTTC.

This rearrangement joins TRBV18 to TRBJ2-1; TRBD2 is a possible D gene (6 bases). Germline lookup yields CDR1 KGHSH and CDR2 LQKENI. The V and J ends lost 2 bases and 2 bases respectively, with 10 bases between them. The CDR3 length is 15 residues. CDR3 region: CASSPGTGAYNEQFF. In DNA, the CDR3 is TGTGCCAGCTCACCAGGGACGGGGGCCTACAATGAGCAGTTCTTC.

This clone was counted only a few times. The V and J genes are TRBV6-6 and TRBJ2-3; D may be TRBD2 (6 bases). Germline CDR1 is MNHNY and CDR2 is SVGAGI (reference sequence). CDR3 length: 15 amino acids. V lost 1 base and J lost 1, with 9 bases in between. The CDR3 DNA is TGTGCCAGCAGTTACTTATCGGGAGGCACAGATACGCAGTATTTT. Its protein is CASSYLSGGTDTQYF.